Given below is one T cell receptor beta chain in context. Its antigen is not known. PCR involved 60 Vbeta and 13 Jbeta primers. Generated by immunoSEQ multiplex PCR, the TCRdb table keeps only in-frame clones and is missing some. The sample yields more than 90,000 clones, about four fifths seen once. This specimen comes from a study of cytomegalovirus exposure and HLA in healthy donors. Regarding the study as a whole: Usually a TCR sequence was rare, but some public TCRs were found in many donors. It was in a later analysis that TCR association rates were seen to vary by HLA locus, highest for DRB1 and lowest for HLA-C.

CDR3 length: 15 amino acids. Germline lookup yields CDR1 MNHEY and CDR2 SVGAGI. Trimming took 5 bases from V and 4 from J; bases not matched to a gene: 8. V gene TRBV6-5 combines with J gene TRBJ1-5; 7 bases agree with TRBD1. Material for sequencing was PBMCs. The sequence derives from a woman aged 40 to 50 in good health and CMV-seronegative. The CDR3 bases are TGTGCCAGCAGTCGACAGGGAGGCTCTAATCAGCCCCAGCATTTT. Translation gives CASSRQGGSNQPQHF.